A single sample is the source of the 25 T cell receptor beta chains below, sequenced in a study of blood T cell repertoires in COVID-19 (dated by TCRdb to about 2020). Library preparation used the immunoSEQ multiplex PCR assay. This immuneACCESS table, as held by TCRdb, lists in-frame sequences with V and J called but not all clones. Of the missing ones, under half trace to an unresolved V gene in checked studies; the others have no known cause. Within this sample are some 330,000 clones, with approximately 89% of them counted one time only. Clones ranked in the top ten supply about 5% of the sample. The material sequenced was PBMCs or T cells enriched from blood (not recorded which). The receptor source for this set is a man under 40 who had recovered from COVID-19.

The chain joins TRBV30 to TRBJ2-7, with D tentatively TRBD2 (5 bases). V lost 1 base to trimming and J lost 0 bases, with 10 bases between them. CDR1 and CDR2 from the germline V gene are GTSNPN and SVGIG (reference sequence). The CDR3 runs to 14 residues. DNA of the CDR3: TGTGCCTGGAGTGATGGTGGGAGCTCCTACGAGCAGTACTTC. The encoded protein is CAWSDGGSSYEQYF.

The chain joins TRBV5-1 to TRBJ1-6, with TRBD1 matching 7 bases. CDR3 length equals 15 residues. CDR1 and CDR2 from the germline V gene are SGHRS and YFSETQ. The V and J ends lost 3 bases and 6 bases, in that order; junction bases with no gene match: 6. CDR3 protein: CASSSGQATNSPLHF. The CDR3 DNA sequence: TGCGCCAGCAGCTCCGGACAGGCCACTAATTCACCCCTCCACTTT.

The chain is built from TRBV9 and TRBJ2-7; 15 nucleotides line up with TRBD2. The CDR3 totals 17 residues. Looked up from germline, CDR1 is SGDLS and CDR2 is YYNGEE. Trimming cost V 4 bases and J 3 bases; bases outside gene matches: 8. The CDR3 nucleotides read TGTGCCAGCAGCCCGGGACTAGCGGGGGGCGGTCTCTACGAGCAGTACTTC. Residues: CASSPGLAGGGLYEQYF.

The chain employs TRBV2 and TRBJ1-5; 8 bases fit TRBD1. The germline gives CDR1 SNHLY, CDR2 FYNNEI. With V trimmed by 7 bases and J by 6 bases, 2 bases remained unmatched. This CDR3 spans 12 amino acids. CDR3 loop: CASTTGGQPQHF. The CDR3 coding sequence is TGTGCCAGCACAACAGGGGGTCAGCCCCAGCATTTT. Together with reference TRBV2 and TRBJ1-5, the CDR3 gives the full variable domain: EPEVTQTPSHQVTQMGQEVILRCVPISNHLYFYWYRQILGQKVEFLVSFYNNEISEKSEIFDDQFSVERPDGSNFTLKIRSTKLEDSAMYFCASTTGGQPQHFGDGTRLSIL.

The rearrangement uses TRBV5-6 and TRBJ2-7; tentative D call: TRBD1 (6 bases). V lost 4 bases and J 3 bases, leaving 17 bases between the germline ends. The CDR3 totals 15 residues. CDR1 is SGHDT and CDR2 is YYEEEE in the germline V gene. This CDR3 is CASSVTGDVIYEQYF. The CDR3 DNA reads TGTGCCAGCAGCGTGACAGGTGATGTAATCTACGAGCAGTACTTC.

This clone showed up just once. The CDR3 spells CASSPLAGGREDSPLHF. The CDR3 nucleotides read TGTGCCAGCTCACCACTGGCAGGGGGCCGCGAGGATTCACCCCTCCACTTT. The rearrangement joins TRBV18 to TRBJ1-6, with 8 bases identical to TRBD1. This CDR3 comprises 17 residues. Germline CDR1 reads KGHSH; CDR2 reads LQKENI. With V trimmed by 1 base and J by 8 bases, 10 bases remained unmatched.

This clone appeared a single time. The chain uses TRBV28 and TRBJ1-3; no reliable D call. Germline values: CDR1 MDHEN, CDR2 SYDVKM. V lost 5 bases and J lost 8, with 16 bases in between. This CDR3 has 14 residues. The chain's CDR3 is CASSPPTLGHTIYF. The CDR3 nucleotides read TGTGCCAGCAGTCCCCCGACATTAGGCCACACCATATATTTT.

V usage is TRBV19 and J usage is TRBJ1-2; the match to TRBD1 covers 7 bases. Germline V gives CDR1 LNHDA, CDR2 SQIVND (reference sequence). The ends lost 6 bases at V and 4 bases at J; junction bases unmatched: 11. This CDR3 spans 15 amino acids. Here the CDR3 reads CASRLRGAISYGYTF. In DNA form, the CDR3 reads TGTGCCAGTAGGCTCAGGGGGGCTATATCCTATGGCTACACCTTC. Full variable domain (missing parts from reference TRBV19 and TRBJ1-2): DGGITQSPKYLFRKEGQNVTLSCEQNLNHDAMYWYRQDPGQGLRLIYYSQIVNDFQKGDIAEGYSVSREKKESFPLTVTSAQKNPTAFYLCASRLRGAISYGYTFGSGTRLTVV.

The chain links TRBV12-5 to TRBJ2-7, with a possible D match to TRBD1 (5 bases). CDR3 length: 15 residues. Germline CDR1 and CDR2: LGHNT and FRNRAP. The germline V and J ends were trimmed by 5 bases and 0 bases, with 14 bases remaining between them. The CDR3 DNA reads as TGTGCTAGTGGTCTGGGGCCAAATTACTCCTACGAGCAGTACTTC. The encoded protein is CASGLGPNYSYEQYF.

The chain uses TRBV2 and TRBJ2-4, with a weak D call TRBD1 (7 bases). V was cut by 2 bases and J by 7 bases, with 15 bases left in between. The CDR3 has 15 amino acids. Germline assignment: CDR1 SNHLY and CDR2 FYNNEI. In nucleotides, the CDR3 is TGTGCCAGCAGTGAAAAGACAGGGAGGTGGAACATTCAGTACTTC. This sequence encodes CASSEKTGRWNIQYF. The entire variable domain, with the rest obtained from reference TRBV2 and TRBJ2-4, is as follows: EPEVTQTPSHQVTQMGQEVILRCVPISNHLYFYWYRQILGQKVEFLVSFYNNEISEKSEIFDDQFSVERPDGSNFTLKIRSTKLEDSAMYFCASSEKTGRWNIQYFGAGTRLSVL.

The rearrangement uses TRBV28 and TRBJ1-3; 9 nucleotides line up with TRBD1. J lost 4 bases, V lost 5 bases, and 6 bases had no gene match. Germline CDR1 reads MDHEN; CDR2 reads SYDVKM. This CDR3 spans 15 amino acids. CDR3 sequence (DNA): TGTGCCAGCAGTAGTACCGGGACAGGGGGAAACACCATATATTTT. This gives the protein CASSSTGTGGNTIYF.

The gene calls are TRBV5-4 and TRBJ1-2; possible D gene TRBD1, 5 bases. The CDR3 is 16 amino acids. Germline CDR1 SGHNT, CDR2 YYREEE (reference sequence). The V end lost 0 bases, the J end lost 4 bases, and 16 bases lay between the germline ends. The CDR3 region is CASSLGGSHQGYGYTF. As DNA, the CDR3 is TGTGCCAGCAGCTTGGGGGGCTCACACCAAGGCTATGGCTACACCTTC.

The V gene is TRBV10-1, the J gene TRBJ2-7; D may be TRBD1 (5 bases). The V gene's germline CDR1 is WNHNN and CDR2 SYGVQD (reference sequence). The CDR3 extends over 14 amino acids. Between the trimmed V and J ends, which lost 4 bases and 3 bases, there was a span of 13 bases. The CDR3 loop is CASSAGQSFYEQYF. CDR3 nucleotides: TGCGCCAGCAGTGCCGGACAAAGCTTCTACGAGCAGTACTTC.

The chain joins TRBV19 to TRBJ2-1, with 8 bases identical to TRBD2. The germline V gene has CDR1 LNHDA and CDR2 SQIVND (reference sequence). J lost 4 bases, V lost 7 bases, and 6 bases had no gene match. The CDR3 runs to 14 residues. CDR3 nucleotides: TGTGCCAGTACCCCGGGGGGGTCATACAATGAGCAGTTCTTC. Encoded protein: CASTPGGSYNEQFF.

The rearrangement links TRBV6-1 to TRBJ2-7; D might be TRBD1 (5 bases). Trimming removed 1 base at V and 0 bases at J, with 10 bases between. The CDR3 consists of 15 residues. Germline V gene lookup returns CDR1 MNHNS and CDR2 SASEGT. The DNA for the CDR3 is TGTGCCAGCAGTGAAGTTCCGGACACCTCCTACGAGCAGTACTTC. This sequence encodes CASSEVPDTSYEQYF.

Concerning this clone itself: Other DNA variants within this sample encode the same CDR3. V usage is TRBV7-9 and J usage is TRBJ1-5, with 7 bases identical to TRBD1. The CDR3 covers 13 residues. CDR1 SEHNR and CDR2 FQNEAQ come from the germline V gene (reference sequence). Trimming took 2 bases from V and 5 from J; bases not matched to a gene: 0. CDR3 DNA sequence: TGTGCCAGCAGCTTAACAGGGGATCAGCCCCAGCATTTT. It codes for CASSLTGDQPQHF.

This clone was recorded once. The gene calls are TRBV7-9 and TRBJ1-1; 7 positions match TRBD1. CDR3 length: 15 amino acids. The germline V gene encodes CDR1 SEHNR and CDR2 FQNEAQ (reference sequence). V gave up 2 bases and J gave up 4 bases; unmatched junction bases: 7. CDR3: CASSLQGGYATEAFF. The CDR3 DNA follows: TGTGCCAGCAGCTTACAAGGGGGCTACGCCACTGAAGCTTTCTTT.

This rearrangement joins TRBV5-1 to TRBJ1-1; D may be TRBD1 (5 bases). V dropped 6 bases and J dropped 0 bases, with 15 bases sitting between them. Germline loops: CDR1 SGHRS, CDR2 YFSETQ. CDR3 size: 15 residues. CDR3 coding DNA: TGCGCCAGCACCACATTGGACACCATGAACACTGAAGCTTTCTTT. It codes for CASTTLDTMNTEAFF.

The gene calls are TRBV28 and TRBJ2-1, with D unresolved. The CDR3 contains 13 residues. V was trimmed by 6 bases and J by 7 bases, leaving 13 bases between them. The germline CDR1 and CDR2 sequences are MDHEN and SYDVKM. The CDR3 spells CASSFDLLNEQFF. CDR3 DNA: TGTGCCAGCAGCTTTGACTTGTTGAATGAGCAGTTCTTC.

This clone was counted between two and nine times. The CDR3 here is CASSSRDRGIYEQYF. The CDR3 bases are TGTGCCAGCAGCTCCCGGGACAGGGGTATATACGAGCAGTACTTC. This sequence joins TRBV7-6 and TRBJ2-7, with 10 positions matching TRBD1. The CDR3 extends over 15 amino acids. The germline gives CDR1 SGHVS, CDR2 FNYEAQ. V lost 4 bases to trimming and J lost 4 bases; unmatched junction nucleotides: 7.

The gene calls are TRBV11-2 and TRBJ2-2; 7 positions match TRBD1. Per germline, CDR1 SGHAT and CDR2 FQNNGV. The CDR3 totals 15 residues. Germline trimming cut 1 base from V and 1 base from J; bases unmatched to any gene: 0. The CDR3: CASSLGDRNTGELFF. CDR3 sequence (DNA): TGTGCCAGCAGCTTAGGGGACAGGAACACCGGGGAGCTGTTTTTT.

The V call is TRBV5-6, the J call TRBJ2-3; a possible D gene is TRBD1 (6 bases). V lost 7 bases and J 5 bases, leaving 20 bases between the germline ends. The CDR3 has 15 amino acids. Germline CDR1 is SGHDT and CDR2 is YYEEEE. CDR3 region: CASGQWGSGVDTQYF. DNA for the CDR3: TGTGCCAGCGGGCAGTGGGGGTCAGGGGTAGATACGCAGTATTTT. The whole variable domain, remainder taken from reference TRBV5-6 and TRBJ2-3, is DAGVTQSPTHLIKTRGQQVTLRCSPKSGHDTVSWYQQALGQGPQFIFQYYEEEERQRGNFPDRFSGHQFPNYSSELNVNALLLGDSALYLCASGQWGSGVDTQYFGPGTRLTVL.

This rearrangement joins TRBV24-1 to TRBJ2-7; 10 bases match TRBD1. This CDR3 has 16 residues. V shed 2 bases, J shed 2 bases, and the junction held 5 bases outside the gene matches. Germline CDR1 and CDR2: KGHDR and SFDVKD. The CDR3 spells CATSDSGTGAPYEQYF. In DNA form, the CDR3 reads TGTGCCACCAGTGATTCCGGGACAGGGGCCCCCTACGAGCAGTACTTC.

The table lists this clone with a count of one. The chain joins TRBV7-8 to TRBJ2-3; 11 nucleotides agree with TRBD2. Looked up from germline, CDR1 is SGHVS and CDR2 is FQNEAQ. J gave up 1 base and V 1 base, and 4 bases lay outside the gene matches. This CDR3 region has 17 residues. The CDR3 protein is CASSLEETSGGTDTQYF. The CDR3 bases are TGTGCCAGCAGCTTAGAAGAGACTAGCGGGGGCACAGATACGCAGTATTTT.

The CDR3 reads CASSQTGGEGGTEAFF. CDR3 coding DNA: TGTGCCAGCAGCCAAACAGGGGGTGAAGGAGGCACTGAAGCTTTCTTT. The V gene is TRBV3-1 (or the pseudogene TRBV3-2), the J gene TRBJ1-1, with 8 bases aligning to TRBD1. This CDR3 has 16 amino acids. The trim removed 2 bases at V and 4 bases at J, leaving 9 bases unmatched. Germline CDR1 LGHDT, CDR2 YNNKEL (reference sequence).